This T cell receptor beta chain originates from a study of cytomegalovirus exposure and HLA in healthy donors. Background on the study: Among fewer than 500 genotyped donors, more than 65% fell in the Caucasian-associated ancestry cluster.

Study findings and constraints: For TCR beta chains, V- and J-gene trimming was later linked to a missense DCLRE1C variant. The study found most TCR sequences rare, yet found some public TCRs in many donors. The investigators catalogued under 200 TCR beta chains as cytomegalovirus-associated.

As regards this clone: What it binds is not known.

This CDR3 has 13 amino acids. V lost 3 bases and J lost 4, with 9 bases in between. Germline V gene data show CDR1 as LNHDA and CDR2 as SQIVND (reference sequence). The PCR was carried out with 60 Vbeta primers and 13 Jbeta primers. Measured with immunoSEQ multiplex PCR; TCRdb has only the in-frame clones, and not every one. This sample yields around 220,000 clones, of which 75% are seen a single time; under 2% belongs to the top ten. This sequence originates from a woman in her thirties in good health and CMV-seronegative. The J gene is TRBJ1-1, the V gene TRBV19; tentative D call: TRBD1 (6 bases). The source material was PBMCs. The CDR3: CASSIRGGTEAFF. The CDR3 DNA reads TGTGCCAGTAGTATCAGAGGGGGCACTGAAGCTTTCTTT.